Described below is a single T cell receptor beta chain sequence and its context. The data originate from a study of blood T cell repertoires in COVID-19. Study information: Researchers got acute and convalescent COVID-19 samples from the United States, Italy and Spain.

As processed by the authors: Estimation of nucleated cell counts was performed using reference gene primer amplification. Sequencing was performed with immunoSEQ multiplex PCR; in TCRdb, only in-frame clones are kept and a portion is missing. From that table come the V and J calls and clone size; the DNA was used to work out D and trimming. The table includes 20,000 to 25,000 clones, 70% to 90% detected once. V lost 2 bases and J 0 bases, leaving 16 bases between the germline ends. Germline V lookup: CDR1 MDHEN, CDR2 SYDVKM. The CDR3 has 17 residues. This chain uses TRBV28 with TRBJ1-1, with D uncertain. The sequenced sample was peripheral blood. This sequence was found in a human donor with active COVID-19. The donor label of this sample is uncertain. The chain's CDR3 is CASSLPRGGALNTEAFF. The CDR3 coding sequence is TGTGCCAGCAGTTTACCTCGGGGAGGAGCCCTGAACACTGAAGCTTTCTTT.